This T cell receptor beta chain appears in the sequencing data of a study of T-cell reconstitution after alpha-beta-depleted transplantation in children (dated by TCRdb to the mid-2010s). As for the study more broadly: T-cell immune reconstitution after TCRalphabeta/CD19-depleted allogeneic hematopoietic cell transplantation in children was quantitatively tracked in the study by means of TCR repertoire profiling. On the study overall, not on this receptor specifically: About two months after transplant, the apparently early recovery of alphabetaT-cell counts reportedly depended on just several hundred clones that had expanded rapidly and came from non-depleted graft cells. In some patients, high TCRbeta diversity at day 60 was attributed to recipient T cells and intrathymic progenitors that had survived conditioning. Over subsequent months, a decline in hyperexpanded clone frequencies was noted, and after one year, T-cell counts and TCRbeta diversity were mostly ascribed to newly produced T cells.

The library was made by PCR. TCRdb names Illumina HiSeq 2500 as the instrument used. Molecular barcoding was employed in the preparation of TCR libraries, with unique molecular identifiers being used to normalize TCRbeta repertoire quantification. The public sequencing data were trimmed at Q25 with fastp and processed into clonotypes with MiXCR by TCRdb, which kept only in-frame beta chains. Each CDR3 protein appears once, grouped with its most common genes and DNA. This sample has 800,000 to 1,000,000 distinct CDR3 sequences in its table, and roughly 29% of those were observed once. The top ten clones comprise about 28% of the sample. A remark on this clonotype: Its antigen is unknown. Qualities for individual bases were not recorded, and no much larger clone is one base off.

V is clipped by 6 bases and J by 0 bases, and the sequence between their germline boundaries is 14 bases long. As encoded in the germline V gene (reference sequence), CDR1 is DFQATT while CDR2 is SNEGSKA. The CDR3 measures 14 amino acids from cysteine to phenylalanine. Just the 42-base CDR3 DNA is kept, in frame starting at base 1. In the paper's terms, the treatment or condition label means: allogeneic hematopoietic cell transplantation with graft depleted of TCRalphabeta T cells and CD19 B cells. Transplant recipients were children who received TCRalphabeta/CD19-depleted allogeneic hematopoietic cell grafts.

Sequenced material: PBMCs, mostly from graft donor cells, taken 360 days after TCRalphabeta/CD19-depleted stem cell transplant. This sequence uses TRBV20-1 and TRBJ1-1, and perhaps TRBD1 as D gene, on 6 matching bases. The sequence was collected from a boy under three years old who had a stem cell transplant for SCID, so the T cells may come from the graft donor. This receptor has the CDR3 CSASRGRVNTEAFF. The DNA sequence reads TGCAGTGCCAGCAGGGGCCGGGTGAACACTGAAGCTTTCTTT.